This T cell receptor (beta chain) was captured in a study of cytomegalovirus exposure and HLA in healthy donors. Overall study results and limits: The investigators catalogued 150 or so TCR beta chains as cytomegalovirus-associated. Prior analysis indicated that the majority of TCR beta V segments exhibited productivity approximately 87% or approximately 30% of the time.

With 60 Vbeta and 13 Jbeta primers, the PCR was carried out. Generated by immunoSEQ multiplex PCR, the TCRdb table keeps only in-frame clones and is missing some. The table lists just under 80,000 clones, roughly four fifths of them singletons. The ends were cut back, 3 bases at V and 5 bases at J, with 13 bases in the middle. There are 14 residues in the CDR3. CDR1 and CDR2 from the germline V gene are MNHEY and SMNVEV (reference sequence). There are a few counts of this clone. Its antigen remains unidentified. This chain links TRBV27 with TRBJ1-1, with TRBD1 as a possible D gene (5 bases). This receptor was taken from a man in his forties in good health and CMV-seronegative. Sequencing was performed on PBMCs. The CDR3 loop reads CASSLSGWGTEAFF. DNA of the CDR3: TGTGCCAGCAGTTTGTCAGGGTGGGGTACTGAAGCTTTCTTT.